This is a list of T cell receptor beta chains from one sample in a study of radiotherapy plus CTLA-4 blockade in lung cancer. Produced via immunoSEQ multiplex PCR; TCRdb's table is partial and in-frame only. Counted here are fewer than 65,000 clones, 65% to 80% occurring once; the ten biggest clones make up roughly 2.4%. Sequences were derived from peripheral blood, sampled from a patient treated with radiotherapy plus ipilimumab. These receptors were obtained from a human donor with non-small cell lung cancer whose response to radiotherapy plus ipilimumab could not be evaluated. The CDR3 runs from the conserved cysteine through the conserved F or W. The D gene is left open where the match is weak. Where a row states a size, it is once, few, many or the class of an expanded clone; other rows omit it.

j_gene: TRBJ1-2; abundance: .; d_gene: TRBD1; v_gene: TRBV7-2; len: 14; CDR3nt: TGTGCCAGCGGCCCCCGGGACAGGGGAAATGGCTACACCTTC; CDR3aa: CASGPRDRGNGYTF
j_gene: TRBJ2-3; abundance: .; d_gene: TRBD1; v_gene: TRBV18; len: 15; CDR3nt: TGTGCCAGCTCACAAGGACAGGGGGCGCGAGATACGCAGTATTTT; CDR3aa: CASSQGQGARDTQYF
j_gene: TRBJ2-3; abundance: .; d_gene: TRBD2; v_gene: TRBV5-4; len: 18; CDR3nt: TGTGCCAGCGCGCCTGGACTAGCGGGAGAAATAGGCACAGATACGCAGTATTTT; CDR3aa: CASAPGLAGEIGTDTQYF
j_gene: TRBJ2-7; abundance: .; d_gene: TRBD2; v_gene: TRBV11-2; len: 16; CDR3nt: TGTGCCAGCAGCTCCCACGGGGGGGGACTTCCCTACGAGCAGTACTTC; CDR3aa: CASSSHGGGLPYEQYF
j_gene: TRBJ2-3; abundance: few; d_gene: .; v_gene: TRBV6-1; len: 16; CDR3nt: TGTGCCAGCAGTGAAGGACAGGAGAGACACACAGATACGCAGTATTTT; CDR3aa: CASSEGQERHTDTQYF
j_gene: TRBJ2-1; abundance: .; d_gene: .; v_gene: TRBV23-1; len: 16; CDR3nt: TGCGCCAGCAGTCCAACTAAGATCGGGGGTGGGAATGAGCAGTTCTTC; CDR3aa: CASSPTKIGGGNEQFF
j_gene: TRBJ2-3; abundance: .; d_gene: .; v_gene: TRBV7-2; len: 17; CDR3nt: TGTGCCAGCAGCTTAGCGGGGGGTGTCGGGGCGACAGATACGCAGTATTTT; CDR3aa: CASSLAGGVGATDTQYF
j_gene: TRBJ2-7; abundance: .; d_gene: .; v_gene: TRBV5-1; len: 15; CDR3nt: TGCGCCAGCAGCCTCAGTGGGGGCCCAATCTACGAGCAGTACTTC; CDR3aa: CASSLSGGPIYEQYF
j_gene: TRBJ2-6; abundance: .; d_gene: .; v_gene: TRBV6-5; len: 16; CDR3nt: TGTGCCAGCAGTTACTCGAAGCGGGCTGGGGCCAACGTCCTGACTTTC; CDR3aa: CASSYSKRAGANVLTF
j_gene: TRBJ1-2; abundance: .; d_gene: .; v_gene: TRBV7-9; len: 13; CDR3nt: TGTGCCAGCAGCCCGCGATGGAGCTATGGCTACACCTTC; CDR3aa: CASSPRWSYGYTF
j_gene: TRBJ2-7; abundance: .; d_gene: .; v_gene: TRBV2; len: 14; CDR3nt: TGTGCCAGCAGTGACTCAGGGGTCTCCTACGAGCAGTACTTC; CDR3aa: CASSDSGVSYEQYF
j_gene: TRBJ2-7; abundance: .; d_gene: .; v_gene: TRBV5-1; len: 14; CDR3nt: TGCGCCAGCAGCTCGGTGGGGGGGCCCTCCGAGCAGTACTTC; CDR3aa: CASSSVGGPSEQYF
j_gene: TRBJ2-3; abundance: .; d_gene: .; v_gene: TRBV27; len: 15; CDR3nt: TGTGCCAGCAGTTTACTTCCGTCGGAGCAGGATACGCAGTATTTT; CDR3aa: CASSLLPSEQDTQYF
j_gene: TRBJ2-2; abundance: few; d_gene: TRBD1; v_gene: TRBV30; len: 15; CDR3nt: TGTGCCTGGAGTCCCGGGACAGGGTATGTCGGGGAGCTGTTTTTT; CDR3aa: CAWSPGTGYVGELFF
j_gene: TRBJ1-5; abundance: .; d_gene: .; v_gene: TRBV30; len: 16; CDR3nt: TGTGCCTGGAGTGTAGGGGGGGCCCTTAGCAATCAGCCCCAGCATTTT; CDR3aa: CAWSVGGALSNQPQHF
j_gene: TRBJ2-7; abundance: .; d_gene: TRBD2; v_gene: TRBV19; len: 13; CDR3nt: TGTGCCAGTAGCACTAGCGAATCCTACGAGCAGTACTTC; CDR3aa: CASSTSESYEQYF
j_gene: TRBJ2-2; abundance: .; d_gene: TRBD1; v_gene: TRBV27; len: 17; CDR3nt: TGTGCCAGCAGTCCCAGGGGGACCATCTCCCCAACCGGGGAGCTGTTTTTT; CDR3aa: CASSPRGTISPTGELFF
j_gene: TRBJ2-2; abundance: .; d_gene: TRBD2; v_gene: TRBV6-4; len: 16; CDR3nt: TGTGCCAGCAGTCCTACTAGCGGGGAGAACACCGGGGAGCTGTTTTTT; CDR3aa: CASSPTSGENTGELFF
j_gene: TRBJ2-2; abundance: .; d_gene: TRBD2; v_gene: TRBV30; len: 16; CDR3nt: TGTGCCTGGAGTTCCTACACTAGCGGGACGGGCGGGGAGCTGTTTTTT; CDR3aa: CAWSSYTSGTGGELFF
j_gene: TRBJ2-5; abundance: .; d_gene: .; v_gene: TRBV7-8; len: 14; CDR3nt: TGTGCCAGCAGCTTCCCGTCTGGGGGGGAGACCCAGTACTTC; CDR3aa: CASSFPSGGETQYF
j_gene: TRBJ2-7; abundance: .; d_gene: TRBD2; v_gene: TRBV7-9; len: 16; CDR3nt: TGTGCCAGCAGCACACACTCGGGGGGGATTATCTACGAGCAGTACTTC; CDR3aa: CASSTHSGGIIYEQYF
j_gene: TRBJ1-6; abundance: .; d_gene: .; v_gene: TRBV5-1; len: 17; CDR3nt: TGCGCCAGCAGCCCCCGGCATGGCGGGCAGGGGTGGTCACCCCTCCACTTT; CDR3aa: CASSPRHGGQGWSPLHF
j_gene: TRBJ2-6; abundance: .; d_gene: .; v_gene: TRBV7-8; len: 15; CDR3nt: TGTGCCAGCAGCTTAGGGCACTCTGGGGCCAACGTCCTGACTTTC; CDR3aa: CASSLGHSGANVLTF
j_gene: TRBJ1-5; abundance: .; d_gene: .; v_gene: TRBV7-8; len: 14; CDR3nt: TGTGCCAGCAGCCCGAACTATAGCAATCAGCCCCAGCATTTT; CDR3aa: CASSPNYSNQPQHF
j_gene: TRBJ2-7; abundance: .; d_gene: .; v_gene: TRBV5-1; len: 15; CDR3nt: TGCGCCAGCACCCGCGGATCCGGTATCGCCTACGAGCAGTACTTC; CDR3aa: CASTRGSGIAYEQYF
j_gene: TRBJ2-7; abundance: few; d_gene: TRBD2; v_gene: TRBV9; len: 22; CDR3nt: TGTGCCAGCAGCGTATCAACAGGGTTTTGGCGGACTAGCGGGAGGAACTCCTACGAGCAGTACTTC; CDR3aa: CASSVSTGFWRTSGRNSYEQYF
j_gene: TRBJ1-1; abundance: .; d_gene: .; v_gene: TRBV7-9; len: 14; CDR3nt: TGTGCCAGCAGCCCGGGACTATCGAACACTGAAGCTTTCTTT; CDR3aa: CASSPGLSNTEAFF
j_gene: TRBJ2-5; abundance: .; d_gene: TRBD2; v_gene: TRBV2; len: 17; CDR3nt: TGTGCCAGCAGCCAGGACAAGGGACTAGCGGGGGAAGAGACCCAGTACTTC; CDR3aa: CASSQDKGLAGEETQYF
j_gene: TRBJ2-7; abundance: .; d_gene: .; v_gene: TRBV2; len: 14; CDR3nt: TGTGCCAGCAGTACCCGGAGGCAAACGGGCGAGCAGTACTTC; CDR3aa: CASSTRRQTGEQYF
j_gene: TRBJ2-7; abundance: .; d_gene: TRBD2; v_gene: TRBV7-2; len: 16; CDR3nt: TGTGCCAGCAGCTTAAGCGGGGCTAGCGGGAACTACGAGCAGTACTTC; CDR3aa: CASSLSGASGNYEQYF
j_gene: TRBJ2-7; abundance: .; d_gene: TRBD2; v_gene: TRBV7-9; len: 13; CDR3nt: TGTGCCAGCAGCTTAGTAGCGGGGGACGAGCAGTACTTC; CDR3aa: CASSLVAGDEQYF
j_gene: TRBJ2-7; abundance: .; d_gene: TRBD2; v_gene: TRBV7-2; len: 14; CDR3nt: TGTGCCAGCAGACCTCTAGCGGCGTCCTACGAGCAGTACTTC; CDR3aa: CASRPLAASYEQYF
j_gene: TRBJ1-5; abundance: .; d_gene: .; v_gene: TRBV4-2; len: 14; CDR3nt: TGTGCCAGCAGCCCCAGGGACACCAATCAGCCCCAGCATTTT; CDR3aa: CASSPRDTNQPQHF
j_gene: TRBJ1-5; abundance: .; d_gene: .; v_gene: TRBV7-9; len: 14; CDR3nt: TGTGCCAGCAGCTTAGTCGGAGGCAATCAGCCCCAGCATTTT; CDR3aa: CASSLVGGNQPQHF
j_gene: TRBJ2-3; abundance: .; d_gene: .; v_gene: TRBV27; len: 14; CDR3nt: TGCGCGGGGGCGGGGGTGGTAGGATTAGATACGCAGTATTTT; CDR3aa: CAGAGVVGLDTQYF
j_gene: TRBJ1-1; abundance: once; d_gene: .; v_gene: TRBV4-1; len: 14; CDR3nt: TGCGCCAGCAGCCAAGATCCTCTCCGGGGTGAAGCTTTCTTT; CDR3aa: CASSQDPLRGEAFF
j_gene: TRBJ1-2; abundance: few; d_gene: TRBD1; v_gene: TRBV11-2; len: 17; CDR3nt: TGTGCCAGCAGCACCGAATACATCCAGGGGGACTACTATGGCTACACCTTC; CDR3aa: CASSTEYIQGDYYGYTF
j_gene: TRBJ1-1; abundance: .; d_gene: .; v_gene: TRBV25-1; len: 15; CDR3nt: TGTGCCAGCAGGTTGAGTGGAGGGCTGAACACTGAAGCTTTCTTT; CDR3aa: CASRLSGGLNTEAFF
j_gene: TRBJ1-5; abundance: .; d_gene: .; v_gene: TRBV28; len: 14; CDR3nt: TGTGCCAGCAGTCACGGCGGGGGCAATCAGCCCCAGCATTTT; CDR3aa: CASSHGGGNQPQHF
j_gene: TRBJ2-5; abundance: once; d_gene: .; v_gene: TRBV5-1; len: 11; CDR3nt: TGCGCCAGCAGTTCGTTGGAGACCCAGTACTTC; CDR3aa: CASSSLETQYF
j_gene: TRBJ2-1; abundance: few; d_gene: TRBD1; v_gene: TRBV11-2; len: 14; CDR3nt: TGTGCCAGCAGCTTAGGGACAGGGACGTATGAGCAGTTCTTC; CDR3aa: CASSLGTGTYEQFF
j_gene: TRBJ1-4; abundance: few; d_gene: .; v_gene: TRBV6-6; len: 13; CDR3nt: TGTGCCAGCAGTTATGCGGCTAATGAAAAACTGTTTTTT; CDR3aa: CASSYAANEKLFF
j_gene: TRBJ1-4; abundance: .; d_gene: .; v_gene: TRBV5-1; len: 13; CDR3nt: TGCGCCAGCAGCTCGAGTCTAAATGAAAAACTGTTTTTT; CDR3aa: CASSSSLNEKLFF
j_gene: TRBJ2-2; abundance: .; d_gene: .; v_gene: TRBV9; len: 14; CDR3nt: TGTGCCAGCAGCGTAGAGGGGGACACCGGGGAGCTGTTTTTT; CDR3aa: CASSVEGDTGELFF
j_gene: TRBJ1-5; abundance: .; d_gene: TRBD1; v_gene: TRBV15; len: 16; CDR3nt: TGTGCCACCAGCAGAGGAGGTGGACAGGTTTACCAGCCCCAGCATTTT; CDR3aa: CATSRGGGQVYQPQHF
j_gene: TRBJ2-1; abundance: few; d_gene: .; v_gene: TRBV27; len: 15; CDR3nt: TGTGCCAGCAGTTCCCTGGAGGGAAGCTACAATGAGCAGTTCTTC; CDR3aa: CASSSLEGSYNEQFF
j_gene: TRBJ2-5; abundance: .; d_gene: TRBD1; v_gene: TRBV27; len: 18; CDR3nt: TGTGCCAGCAGTTTTCGTTCATTAGTCGGGACAGGGATCGGAGAGCAGTACTTC; CDR3aa: CASSFRSLVGTGIGEQYF
j_gene: TRBJ1-3; abundance: .; d_gene: .; v_gene: TRBV29-1; len: 12; CDR3nt: TGCAGCGTTGAAGCCGGACAGAGTGTTCGTCATTTT; CDR3aa: CSVEAGQSVRHF
j_gene: TRBJ1-5; abundance: few; d_gene: .; v_gene: TRBV2; len: 14; CDR3nt: TGTGCCAGCAGGGGTTCAGGGCCCAGGGGGCCCCAGCATTTT; CDR3aa: CASRGSGPRGPQHF
j_gene: TRBJ2-2; abundance: few; d_gene: TRBD2; v_gene: TRBV9; len: 16; CDR3nt: TGTGCCAGCAGCGGGGCTAGCGGGAGAAACACCGGGGAGCTGTTTTTT; CDR3aa: CASSGASGRNTGELFF
j_gene: TRBJ1-1; abundance: medium-sized; d_gene: TRBD1; v_gene: TRBV18; len: 12; CDR3nt: TGTGCCAGCTTCTCAGGGGGTATGGAAGCTTTCTTT; CDR3aa: CASFSGGMEAFF
j_gene: TRBJ1-2; abundance: .; d_gene: TRBD1; v_gene: TRBV5-6; len: 15; CDR3nt: TGTGCCAGCAGTTCCGGGACAGACCCTTGGTATGGCTACACCTTC; CDR3aa: CASSSGTDPWYGYTF
j_gene: TRBJ2-1; abundance: .; d_gene: TRBD2; v_gene: TRBV5-4; len: 15; CDR3nt: TGTGCCAGCAGCCGAGGAAGCGGGGGGCAGAATGAGCAGTTCTTC; CDR3aa: CASSRGSGGQNEQFF
j_gene: TRBJ1-5; abundance: .; d_gene: .; v_gene: TRBV7-2; len: 15; CDR3nt: TGTGCCAGCAGCTTTCAGGGGCCAAGCAATCAGCCCCAGCATTTT; CDR3aa: CASSFQGPSNQPQHF
j_gene: TRBJ2-7; abundance: .; d_gene: TRBD2; v_gene: TRBV18; len: 16; CDR3nt: TGTGCCAGCTCTCTGGACAAGACGGGACTAACCTACGAGCAGTACTTC; CDR3aa: CASSLDKTGLTYEQYF
j_gene: TRBJ2-2; abundance: .; d_gene: .; v_gene: TRBV9; len: 14; CDR3nt: TGTGCCAGCAAGAGAGGGGGGGCCCCCGGGGAGCTGTTTTTT; CDR3aa: CASKRGGAPGELFF
j_gene: TRBJ2-1; abundance: .; d_gene: .; v_gene: TRBV28; len: 14; CDR3nt: TGTGCCAGCAGTCCGTCCGGACTTGGGGATGAGCAGTTCTTC; CDR3aa: CASSPSGLGDEQFF
j_gene: TRBJ1-5; abundance: .; d_gene: .; v_gene: TRBV18; len: 13; CDR3nt: TGTGCCAGCTCACCAGACACGTATCAGCCCCAGCATTTT; CDR3aa: CASSPDTYQPQHF
j_gene: TRBJ2-3; abundance: .; d_gene: TRBD2; v_gene: TRBV7-9; len: 15; CDR3nt: TGTGCCAGCAGCTTTGGGGGAGGGAGCACAGATACGCAGTATTTT; CDR3aa: CASSFGGGSTDTQYF